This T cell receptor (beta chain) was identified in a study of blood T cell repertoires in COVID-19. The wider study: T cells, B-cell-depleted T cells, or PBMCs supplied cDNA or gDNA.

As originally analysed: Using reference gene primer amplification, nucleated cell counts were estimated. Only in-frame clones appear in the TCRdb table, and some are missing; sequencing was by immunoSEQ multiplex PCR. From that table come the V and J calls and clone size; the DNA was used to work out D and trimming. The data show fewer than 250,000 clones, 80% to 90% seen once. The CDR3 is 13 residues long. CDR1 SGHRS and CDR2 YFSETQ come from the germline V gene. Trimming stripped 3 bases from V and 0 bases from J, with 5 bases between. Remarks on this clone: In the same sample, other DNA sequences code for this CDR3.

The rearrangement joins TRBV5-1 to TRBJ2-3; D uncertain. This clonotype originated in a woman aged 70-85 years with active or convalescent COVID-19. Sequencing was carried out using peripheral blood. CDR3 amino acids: CASSSGSTDTQYF. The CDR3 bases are TGCGCCAGCAGCTCGGGTAGCACAGATACGCAGTATTTT.